A single sample is the source of the 28 T cell receptor beta chains below, sequenced in a study of cytomegalovirus exposure and HLA in healthy donors. Both 60 Vbeta primers and 13 Jbeta primers went into the PCR. Method: immunoSEQ multiplex PCR; TCRdb's copy keeps in-frame clones and lacks some. The profile shows 100,000 to 150,000 clones, about 62% of them singletons. Sequencing used PBMCs. The receptor source for this set is a woman in her thirties or forties in good health and CMV-seropositive.

The CDR3 here is CASSPTGSYEQYF. CDR3 DNA sequence: TGTGCCAGCAGCCCGACAGGCTCCTACGAGCAGTACTTC. The rearrangement uses TRBV28 and TRBJ2-7, with D perhaps TRBD1 (6 bases). The V and J ends lost 6 bases and 0 bases respectively, with 9 bases between them. The germline V gene encodes CDR1 MDHEN and CDR2 SYDVKM. The CDR3 is made up of 13 amino acids.

The V call is TRBV4-1, the J call TRBJ2-2; TRBD1 might be the D (6 bases). The germline V and J ends were trimmed by 0 bases and 0 bases, with 11 bases remaining between them. There are 17 residues in the CDR3. Germline-derived CDR1 and CDR2 are MGHRA and YSYEKL. For the CDR3, the DNA is TGCGCCAGCAGCCAAGATGGCGAGGGGGCGAACACCGGGGAGCTGTTTTTT. This encodes CASSQDGEGANTGELFF.

V usage is TRBV6-5 and J usage is TRBJ1-1; D is unclear. Trimming shortened V by 0 bases and J by 4 bases, and 12 bases separated the two germline ends. CDR1 MNHEY and CDR2 SVGAGI come from the germline V gene. The CDR3 is made up of 15 amino acids. The CDR3 spells CASSYSRLMGTEAFF. The CDR3 DNA follows: TGTGCCAGCAGTTACTCGAGGTTGATGGGCACTGAAGCTTTCTTT.

The chain combines TRBV19 with TRBJ2-2; 12 bases align to TRBD1. This CDR3 contains 16 residues. J gave up 5 bases and V 4 bases, and 5 bases lay outside the gene matches. Germline assignment: CDR1 LNHDA and CDR2 SQIVND (reference sequence). This chain's CDR3 is CASSTPGQGATGELFF. CDR3 sequence (DNA): TGTGCCAGTAGTACCCCGGGACAGGGGGCTACCGGGGAGCTGTTTTTT.

The V and J genes are TRBV29-1 and TRBJ1-2; D remains ambiguous. Germline V lookup: CDR1 SQVTM, CDR2 ANQGSEA. The CDR3 runs to 15 residues. Trimming removed 0 bases from V and 6 bases from J, with 17 bases in between. The CDR3 DNA is TGCAGCGTTGAAGATGGAGGCAGGCGGGCTCATGGCTACACCTTC. The encoded protein is CSVEDGGRRAHGYTF. The complete variable domain, with remaining parts taken from reference TRBV29-1 and TRBJ1-2, reads SAVISQKPSRDICQRGTSLTIQCQVDSQVTMMFWYRQQPGQSLTLIATANQGSEATYESGFVIDKFPISRPNLTFSTLTVSNMSPEDSSIYLCSVEDGGRRAHGYTFGSGTRLTVV.

CDR3: CASSLGGARNTEAFF. CDR3 sequence (DNA): TGTGCCAGCAGTTTAGGGGGGGCTCGGAACACTGAAGCTTTCTTT. The chain uses TRBV27 and TRBJ1-1, with a tentative D call TRBD1 (6 bases). The germline gives CDR1 MNHEY, CDR2 SMNVEV (reference sequence). V was shortened by 2 bases and J by 1 base, with 11 bases between the two germline ends. This CDR3 is 15 amino acids long.

The rearrangement links TRBV7-9 to TRBJ2-7; 10 bases are shared with TRBD1. The germline gives CDR1 SEHNR, CDR2 FQNEAQ (reference sequence). CDR3 size: 14 residues. J lost 5 bases, V lost 5 bases, and 6 bases had no gene match. CDR3 DNA sequence: TGTGCCAGCAGCCCCGGACAGGGGGAGGACGAGCAGTACTTC. The encoded protein is CASSPGQGEDEQYF.

V and J are TRBV5-1 and TRBJ2-7; D not resolved. This CDR3 spans 13 amino acids. CDR1 and CDR2 from the germline V gene are SGHRS and YFSETQ. The V and J ends lost 0 bases and 4 bases respectively, with 8 bases between them. CDR3 nucleotides: TGCGCCAGCAGCTTGGACATCAGATACGAGCAGTACTTC. Translated, it gives CASSLDIRYEQYF. Together with reference TRBV5-1 and TRBJ2-7, the CDR3 gives the full variable domain: KAGVTQTPRYLIKTRGQQVTLSCSPISGHRSVSWYQQTPGQGLQFLFEYFSETQRNKGNFPGRFSGRQFSNSRSEMNVSTLELGDSALYLCASSLDIRYEQYFGPGTRLTVT.

The CDR3 region is CASSPETGNGYTF. The CDR3 DNA reads TGCGCCAGCAGCCCCGAGACAGGGAATGGCTACACCTTC. The chain joins TRBV5-1 to TRBJ1-2; TRBD1 matches at 7 bases. Germline-derived CDR1 and CDR2 are SGHRS and YFSETQ. CDR3 length: 13 amino acids. The V segment lost 4 bases and the J segment 6 bases; nucleotides outside the gene matches: 6.

This clone was picked up one time. This chain links TRBV7-2 with TRBJ1-2; D gene uncertain. CDR3 length: 12 residues. V dropped 3 bases and J dropped 6 bases, with 8 bases sitting between them. CDR1 is SGHTA, CDR2 FQGNSA, per germline. CDR3 nucleotide sequence: TGTGCCAGCAGCTTTTACGGGGATGGCTACACCTTC. It specifies CASSFYGDGYTF.

V is TRBV30 and J is TRBJ1-6, with no clear D. Germline V gene lookup returns CDR1 GTSNPN and CDR2 SVGIG (reference sequence). The CDR3 contains 14 residues. Trimming removed 2 bases at V and 9 bases at J, with 14 bases between. For the CDR3, the DNA is TGTGCCTGGAGTAGAGGAGGGTCCGGTTCACCCCTCCACTTT. Its protein product is CAWSRGGSGSPLHF.

This rearrangement joins TRBV7-3 to TRBJ2-6; a weak D match, TRBD1 (6 bases). Per the germline V gene, CDR1 is SGHTA and CDR2 is FQGTGA. Deletions cut 5 bases from V and 2 bases from J, with 10 bases between. CDR3 length equals 15 residues. The CDR3 region has the DNA TGTGCCAGCAGCCAAGGGGGAGCTGGGGCCAACGTCCTGACTTTC. Protein sequence: CASSQGGAGANVLTF.

V and J are TRBV11-2 and TRBJ2-7, with D perhaps matching TRBD2 (6 bases). Per germline, CDR1 SGHAT and CDR2 FQNNGV. V gave up 2 bases and J gave up 3 bases, with 11 bases separating them. CDR3 length: 14 residues. The CDR3 region has the DNA TGTGCCAGCAGCTTACTCGGGAGCGGCTACGAGCAGTACTTC. Protein sequence: CASSLLGSGYEQYF.

This clone was detected only once. This chain joins TRBV10-3 and TRBJ2-1; 7 bases fit TRBD2. CDR3 size: 14 residues. V dropped 2 bases and J dropped 7; count of bases not matched to a gene: 5. In germline, CDR1 is ENHRY, CDR2 SYGVKD. The CDR3 DNA follows: TGTGCCATCAGTGAGAGGGAGGGCGAGAATGAGCAGTTCTTC. Amino acid sequence: CAISEREGENEQFF.

The chain carries TRBV6-6 and TRBJ2-7; maybe TRBD2 (6 bases). The CDR3 length is 13 residues. V was clipped by 6 bases and J by 6 bases, with 15 bases between them. Germline loops: CDR1 MNHNY, CDR2 SVGAGI (reference sequence). CDR3 residues: CASSPIGLREQYF. In DNA, the CDR3 is TGTGCCAGCAGCCCGATAGGACTACGCGAGCAGTACTTC.

This clone turned up a few times. This chain connects TRBV6-6 to TRBJ1-5, with 9 bases matching TRBD1. The CDR3 is 15 residues long. V lost 5 bases, J lost 6 bases, and 8 bases stayed unmatched. Germline loops: CDR1 MNHNY, CDR2 SVGAGI (reference sequence). CDR3 in amino acids: CASSDTGGASQPQHF. In nucleotides, the CDR3 is TGTGCCAGCAGTGATACAGGGGGCGCAAGTCAGCCCCAGCATTTT.

This clone has at least ten counts. The chain has TRBV6-1 and TRBJ1-5; D gene uncertain. CDR1 and CDR2 (germline): MNHNS, SASEGT. Trimming took 6 bases from V and 0 from J, leaving 12 bases between them. The CDR3 is 15 residues long. CDR3 bases: TGTGCCAGCAGACCTTCCGGGGATAGCAATCAGCCCCAGCATTTT. Translating gives CASRPSGDSNQPQHF.

This chain links TRBV7-8 with TRBJ1-2, with no clear D. Trimming removed 4 bases at V and 7 bases at J, with 10 bases between. Germline values: CDR1 SGHVS, CDR2 FQNEAQ. This CDR3 has 12 residues. The CDR3: CASSSLLSGYTF. CDR3 DNA: TGTGCCAGCAGCTCTCTTCTAAGTGGCTACACCTTC.

This clone appeared a single time. V and J are TRBV20-1 and TRBJ2-5, with no clear D. The ends were cut back, 1 base at V and 4 bases at J, with 4 bases in the middle. Per germline, CDR1 DFQATT and CDR2 SNEGSKA (reference sequence). The CDR3 extends over 11 amino acids. The CDR3 loop is CSARVRETQYF. As DNA, the CDR3 is TGCAGTGCTAGAGTCCGAGAGACCCAGTACTTC.

This chain connects TRBV6-1 to TRBJ2-3; a weak D match, TRBD2 (6 bases). V gave up 2 bases and J gave up 2 bases, with 17 bases separating them. Germline V gene lookup returns CDR1 MNHNS and CDR2 SASEGT. The CDR3 has 17 amino acids. CDR3 residues: CASSEQPTREITDTQYF. Written as DNA, the CDR3 is TGTGCCAGCAGTGAACAACCGACTAGAGAGATCACAGATACGCAGTATTTT.

The chain carries TRBV2 and TRBJ1-4; the D is unclear. This CDR3 comprises 18 residues. Germline V lookup: CDR1 SNHLY, CDR2 FYNNEI. V was shortened by 6 bases and J by 3 bases, with 23 bases between the two germline ends. CDR3 DNA sequence: TGTGCCAGCAGGCGTCTACGGGAAAGGAAGGGATCTAATGAAAAACTGTTTTTT. Translation: CASRRLRERKGSNEKLFF.

This clone has a handful of counts. In DNA form, the CDR3 reads TGTGCCAGCAGCTTACCTACCCGCCGTAGCGGAGCGAACACCGGGGAGCTGTTTTTT. It encodes CASSLPTRRSGANTGELFF. The V call is TRBV7-8, the J call TRBJ2-2; D perhaps matches TRBD2 (6 bases). CDR3 length: 19 residues. Trimming removed 2 bases at V and 0 bases at J, with 19 bases between. CDR1 and CDR2 (germline): SGHVS, FQNEAQ.

This clone was seen once. This sequence joins TRBV6-6 and TRBJ2-6; D not certain. The CDR3 is 14 amino acids. Germline V lookup: CDR1 MNHNY, CDR2 SVGAGI (reference sequence). V lost 8 bases, J lost 3 bases, and 11 bases lay in between. CDR3 sequence reads: CASSRLGGANVLTF. Here the CDR3 DNA reads TGTGCCAGCTCGCGGTTAGGTGGGGCCAACGTCCTGACTTTC.

V and J are TRBV7-9 and TRBJ1-1; 7 bases line up with TRBD1. Trimming cost V 7 bases and J 0 bases; bases outside gene matches: 14. CDR1 is SEHNR, CDR2 FQNEAQ, per germline (reference sequence). The CDR3 spans 17 residues. The chain's CDR3 is CASTPDREWAMNTEAFF. CDR3 nucleotide sequence: TGTGCCAGCACCCCCGACAGGGAGTGGGCCATGAACACTGAAGCTTTCTTT.

This clone occurred once. The genes are TRBV5-1 and TRBJ1-3; weak D call: TRBD1 (5 bases). The germline CDR1 and CDR2 sequences are SGHRS and YFSETQ. The CDR3 totals 15 residues. The germline V and J ends were trimmed by 4 bases and 4 bases, with 15 bases remaining between them. The CDR3 protein is CASSEGLLGGNTIYF. The CDR3 DNA reads TGCGCCAGCAGCGAGGGACTCCTGGGCGGAAACACCATATATTTT. Full variable domain (outside the CDR3, taken from reference TRBV5-1 and TRBJ1-3): KAGVTQTPRYLIKTRGQQVTLSCSPISGHRSVSWYQQTPGQGLQFLFEYFSETQRNKGNFPGRFSGRQFSNSRSEMNVSTLELGDSALYLCASSEGLLGGNTIYFGEGSWLTVV.

This clone was seen more than once but under ten times. This chain uses TRBV6-6 with TRBJ1-3, with D possibly being TRBD1 (5 bases). V lost 2 bases to trimming and J lost 0 bases, with 8 bases between them. Germline values: CDR1 MNHNY, CDR2 SVGAGI (reference sequence). The CDR3 sequence is 15 residues long. The CDR3 here is CASSYDSVSGNTIYF. The CDR3 DNA reads as TGTGCCAGCAGTTACGACAGCGTCTCTGGAAACACCATATATTTT.

This sequence joins TRBV11-3 and TRBJ1-6; D may be TRBD1 (5 bases). V shed 5 bases and J shed 5 bases, with 13 bases lying between them. The CDR3 totals 15 residues. CDR1 SGHNT and CDR2 YENEEA come from the germline V gene. The CDR3 DNA reads TGTGCCAGCAGCCGACAGACAGATAATAATTCACCCCTCCACTTT. This gives the protein CASSRQTDNNSPLHF. The complete variable domain, with remaining parts taken from reference TRBV11-3 and TRBJ1-6, reads EAGVVQSPRYKIIEKKQPVAFWCNPISGHNTLYWYLQNLGQGPELLIRYENEEAVDDSQLPKDRFSAERLKGVDSTLKIQPAELGDSAVYLCASSRQTDNNSPLHFGNGTRLTVT.

The gene calls are TRBV11-2 and TRBJ1-1; D ambiguous. Germline values: CDR1 SGHAT, CDR2 FQNNGV. CDR3 length equals 13 residues. V lost 5 bases and J lost 1, with 8 bases in between. CDR3 region: CASSPSANTEAFF. The DNA of the CDR3 is TGTGCCAGCAGCCCCAGCGCGAACACTGAAGCTTTCTTT.